Following are 4 T cell receptor beta chains from one sample sequenced in a study of blood T cell repertoires in COVID-19. The protocol was immunoSEQ multiplex PCR, while the TCRdb copy is restricted to in-frame clones and leaves out a portion. The sample shows roughly 150,000 clones, around nine tenths of them seen only once. Sequenced material: peripheral blood. Receptor source: a woman in her seventies with COVID-19, enrolled during active disease.

The chain combines TRBV6-5 with TRBJ1-2; TRBD1 matches at 10 bases. The CDR3 has 15 residues. V shed 9 bases, J shed 7 bases, and the junction held 14 bases outside the gene matches. Germline values: CDR1 MNHEY, CDR2 SVGAGI. The CDR3 DNA is TGTGCCAGTCTAAACCCGACAGGGGGCGTGGTTGGCTACACCTTC. This gives the protein CASLNPTGGVVGYTF.

This chain links TRBV6-5 with TRBJ1-2; possibly TRBD1 for D (6 bases). Germline CDR1 reads MNHEY; CDR2 reads SVGAGI. The V gene lost 5 bases and the J gene lost 3 bases, with 16 bases spanning the gap. This CDR3 comprises 15 residues. This chain's CDR3 is CASSQRQARDYGYTF. CDR3 DNA: TGTGCCAGCAGTCAAAGACAGGCCCGAGACTATGGCTACACCTTC.

The chain uses TRBV7-8 and TRBJ1-2, with D unclear. The V end was cut by 2 bases, the J end by 2 bases, with 18 bases between. Germline V lookup: CDR1 SGHVS, CDR2 FQNEAQ. The CDR3 length is 17 residues. CDR3 protein: CASSLNGRESPNYGYTF. The CDR3 bases are TGTGCCAGCAGCTTAAACGGACGGGAATCTCCAAACTATGGCTACACCTTC.

As regards this clone: Within the sample, other DNA sequences also encode this same CDR3. The gene calls are TRBV3-1 (or the pseudogene TRBV3-2) and TRBJ2-7; D is uncertain. Germline V CDR1 and CDR2: LGHDT, YNNKEL (reference sequence). Deletions cut 2 bases from V and 2 bases from J, with 4 bases between. The CDR3 runs to 12 residues. CDR3 nucleotides: TGTGCCAGCAGCCAATCGGCCTACGAGCAGTACTTC. Translating it yields CASSQSAYEQYF.